Only a few counts were recorded for the clone carrying this T cell receptor beta chain. The sample belongs to a study of blood T cell repertoires in COVID-19. The overall study: Italy, Spain and the United States were the sources of the convalescent and acute COVID-19 samples. The cDNA or gDNA used as material had been derived from T cells, B-cell-depleted T cells, or PBMCs.

In the original analysis: Scientists estimated how many nucleated cells there were by amplifying reference gene primers. Clones were read by immunoSEQ multiplex PCR, and TCRdb kept only the in-frame ones, dropping some. That table supplies the V and J calls and clone size; D and trimming were determined from the DNA. The table lists tens of thousands of clones, roughly 80% of them singletons. Looked up from germline, CDR1 is SGHTA and CDR2 is FQGNSA. The V gene end was trimmed by 3 bases and the J gene end by 1 base; junction bases not matched to a gene: 8. The CDR3 is 18 residues long. The sequence was collected from a human donor in a cohort sampled during active COVID-19. V and J are TRBV7-2 and TRBJ2-3, with 12 bases identical to TRBD2. The material sequenced was peripheral blood. Here the CDR3 DNA reads TGTGCCAGCAGCTTGGGACTAGCGGGTCGCTCGGGCACAGATACGCAGTATTTT. Its protein product is CASSLGLAGRSGTDTQYF.